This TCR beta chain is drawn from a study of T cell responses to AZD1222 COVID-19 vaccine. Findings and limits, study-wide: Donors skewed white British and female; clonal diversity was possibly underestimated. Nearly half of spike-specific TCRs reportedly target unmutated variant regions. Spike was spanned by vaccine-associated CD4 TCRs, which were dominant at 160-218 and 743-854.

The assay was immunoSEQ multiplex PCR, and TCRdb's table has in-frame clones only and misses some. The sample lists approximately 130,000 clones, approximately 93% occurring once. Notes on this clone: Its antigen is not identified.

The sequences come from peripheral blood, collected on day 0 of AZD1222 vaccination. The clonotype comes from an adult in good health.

CDR3 DNA sequence: TGTGCCAGCAGTTACCAGGGCTCTGGAAACACCATATATTTT. It specifies CASSYQGSGNTIYF. This chain uses TRBV6-6 with TRBJ1-3; tentative D call: TRBD1 (5 bases). CDR3 length: 14 residues. The V gene's germline CDR1 is MNHNY and CDR2 SVGAGI (reference sequence). Trimming left V 2 bases short and J 0 bases short, with 5 bases between.